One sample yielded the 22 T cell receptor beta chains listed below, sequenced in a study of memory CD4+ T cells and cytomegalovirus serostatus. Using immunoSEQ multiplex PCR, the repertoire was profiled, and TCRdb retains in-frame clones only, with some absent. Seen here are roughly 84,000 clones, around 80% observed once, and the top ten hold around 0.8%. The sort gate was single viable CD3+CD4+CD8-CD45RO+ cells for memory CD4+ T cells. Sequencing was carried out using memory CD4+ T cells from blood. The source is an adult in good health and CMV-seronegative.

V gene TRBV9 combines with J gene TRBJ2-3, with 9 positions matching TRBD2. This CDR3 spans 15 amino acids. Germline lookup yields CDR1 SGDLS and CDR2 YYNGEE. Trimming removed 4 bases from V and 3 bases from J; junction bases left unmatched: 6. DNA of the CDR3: TGTGCCAGCAGCAGGCTAGCGGGGCAAACAGATACGCAGTATTTT. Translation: CASSRLAGQTDTQYF.

The CDR3 DNA sequence: TGTGCCAGCGGGGCGTTCCGGGACCAGTACTTC. Its protein is CASGAFRDQYF. V and J are TRBV25-1 and TRBJ2-5; D possibly matches TRBD1 or TRBD2 (5 bases each). Germline assignment: CDR1 MGHDK and CDR2 SYGVNS. The CDR3 runs 11 residues. V was shortened by 8 bases and J by 10 bases, with 14 bases between the two germline ends.

CDR3 DNA sequence: TGTGCCAGCAGTAAAACGACAAGTAACTATGGCTACACCTTC. Protein: CASSKTTSNYGYTF. V is TRBV6-5 and J is TRBJ1-2; D remains ambiguous. The CDR3 has 14 amino acids. Germline CDR1 MNHEY, CDR2 SVGAGI. V was pared by 5 bases and J by 1 base, with 11 bases between.

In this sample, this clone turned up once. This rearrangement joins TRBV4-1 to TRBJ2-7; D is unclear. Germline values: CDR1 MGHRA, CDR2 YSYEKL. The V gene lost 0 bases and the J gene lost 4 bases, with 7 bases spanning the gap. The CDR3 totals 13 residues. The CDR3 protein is CASSQEPRYEQYF. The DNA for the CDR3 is TGCGCCAGCAGCCAAGAACCCCGGTACGAGCAGTACTTC.

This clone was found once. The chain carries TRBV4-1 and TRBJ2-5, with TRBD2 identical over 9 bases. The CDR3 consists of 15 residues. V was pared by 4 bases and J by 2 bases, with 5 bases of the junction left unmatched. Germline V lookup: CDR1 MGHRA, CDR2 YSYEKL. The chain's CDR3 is CASSLSGGLQETQYF. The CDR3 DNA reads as TGCGCCAGCAGCCTGAGCGGGGGGTTGCAAGAGACCCAGTACTTC.

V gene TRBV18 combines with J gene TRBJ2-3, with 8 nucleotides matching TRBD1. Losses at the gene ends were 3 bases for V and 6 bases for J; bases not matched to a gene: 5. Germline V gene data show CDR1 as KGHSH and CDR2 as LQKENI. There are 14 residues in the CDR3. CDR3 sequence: CASSPVQGEDTQYF. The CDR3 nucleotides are TGTGCCAGCTCACCGGTACAGGGGGAGGATACGCAGTATTTT.

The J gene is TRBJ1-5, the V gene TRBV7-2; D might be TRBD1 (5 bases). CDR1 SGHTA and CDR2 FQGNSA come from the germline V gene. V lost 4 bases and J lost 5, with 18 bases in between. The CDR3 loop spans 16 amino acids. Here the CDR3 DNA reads TGTGCCAGCAGCTCCGGTGGGGGGAGAACCTATCAGCCCCAGCATTTT. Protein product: CASSSGGGRTYQPQHF.

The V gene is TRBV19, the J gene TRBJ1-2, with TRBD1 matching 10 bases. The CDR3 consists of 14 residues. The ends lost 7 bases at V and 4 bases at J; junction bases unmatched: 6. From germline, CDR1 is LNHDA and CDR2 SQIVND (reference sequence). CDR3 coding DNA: TGTGCCAGTACCACGACAGGGGGCGTCTATGGCTACACCTTC. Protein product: CASTTTGGVYGYTF.

In DNA form, the CDR3 reads TGTGCCAGCAGCCTCGGGCCGGAGAGTCTCTACGAGCAGTACTTC. The encoded protein is CASSLGPESLYEQYF. The chain has TRBV11-2 and TRBJ2-7; the D is unclear. Trimming pared 5 bases from V and 3 bases from J, leaving 17 bases between. The CDR3 length is 15 residues. Germline V gene data show CDR1 as SGHAT and CDR2 as FQNNGV.

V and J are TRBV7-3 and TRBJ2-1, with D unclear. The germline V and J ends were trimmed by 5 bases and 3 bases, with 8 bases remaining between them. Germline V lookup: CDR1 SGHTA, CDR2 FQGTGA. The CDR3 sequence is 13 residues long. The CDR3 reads CASSNGGYNEQFF. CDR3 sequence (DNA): TGTGCCAGCAGCAACGGCGGCTACAATGAGCAGTTCTTC.

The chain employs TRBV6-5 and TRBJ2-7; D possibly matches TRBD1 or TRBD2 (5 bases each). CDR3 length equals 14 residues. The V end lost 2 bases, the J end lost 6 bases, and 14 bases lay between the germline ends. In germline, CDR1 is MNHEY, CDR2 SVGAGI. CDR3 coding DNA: TGTGCCAGCAGTTACCGGCGTGGGGGTAGCGAGCAGTACTTC. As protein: CASSYRRGGSEQYF.

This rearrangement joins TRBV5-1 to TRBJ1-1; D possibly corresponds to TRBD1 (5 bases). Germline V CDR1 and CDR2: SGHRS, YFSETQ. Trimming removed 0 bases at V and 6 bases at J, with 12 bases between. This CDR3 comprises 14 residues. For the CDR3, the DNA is TGCGCCAGCAGCTTGGGAGGGGCGGGGGCTGAAGCTTTCTTT. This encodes CASSLGGAGAEAFF.

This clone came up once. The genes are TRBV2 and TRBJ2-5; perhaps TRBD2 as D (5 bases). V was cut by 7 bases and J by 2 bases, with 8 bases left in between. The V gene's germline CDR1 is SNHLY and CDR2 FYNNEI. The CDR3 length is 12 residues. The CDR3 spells CASTADQETQYF. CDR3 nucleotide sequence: TGTGCCAGCACAGCGGATCAAGAGACCCAGTACTTC.

CDR3 DNA: TGTGCCAGCAGCTTAGGGCCAGCCTGGGGCCTCTACGAGCAGTACTTC. Amino acid sequence: CASSLGPAWGLYEQYF. J is TRBJ2-7 and V is TRBV11-2; D perhaps matches TRBD1 (5 bases). The CDR3 is 16 amino acids. Per the germline V gene, CDR1 is SGHAT and CDR2 is FQNNGV. The V end lost 1 base, the J end lost 3 bases, and 16 bases lay between the germline ends.

CDR3 coding DNA: TGTGCCTGGACCGCCGGGACTCCCTCCTACGAGCAGTACTTC. Residues: CAWTAGTPSYEQYF. The chain has TRBV30 and TRBJ2-7; TRBD2 might be the D (6 bases). V was shortened by 4 bases and J by 0 bases, with 13 bases between the two germline ends. CDR1 GTSNPN and CDR2 SVGIG come from the germline V gene (reference sequence). CDR3 length: 14 residues.

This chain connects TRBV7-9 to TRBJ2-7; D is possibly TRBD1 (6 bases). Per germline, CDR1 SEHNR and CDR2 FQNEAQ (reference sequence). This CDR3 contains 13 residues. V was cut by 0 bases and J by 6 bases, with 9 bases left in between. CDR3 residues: CASSLARTVEQYF. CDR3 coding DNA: TGTGCCAGCAGCTTAGCGCGGACAGTCGAGCAGTACTTC.

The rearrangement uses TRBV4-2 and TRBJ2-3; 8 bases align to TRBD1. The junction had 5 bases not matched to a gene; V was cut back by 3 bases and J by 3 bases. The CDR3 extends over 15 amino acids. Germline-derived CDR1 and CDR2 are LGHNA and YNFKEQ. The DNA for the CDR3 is TGTGCCAGCAGCCACCCCGGACAGGGTACAGATACGCAGTATTTT. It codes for CASSHPGQGTDTQYF.

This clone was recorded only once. The CDR3 here is CASSYDGYTF. The DNA of the CDR3 is TGTGCCAGCAGTTACGATGGCTACACCTTC. The V gene is TRBV6-6, the J gene TRBJ1-2; D unresolved. The V gene's germline CDR1 is MNHNY and CDR2 SVGAGI (reference sequence). The CDR3 runs 10 residues. V gave up 2 bases and J gave up 6 bases, with 1 base separating them.

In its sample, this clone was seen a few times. CDR3 sequence: CASSLGGGEKPQHF. Here the CDR3 DNA reads TGTGCCAGCAGTCTCGGGGGGGGCGAGAAGCCCCAGCATTTT. This chain links TRBV6-5 with TRBJ1-5, with D possibly TRBD1 on 6 matching bases. The CDR3 sequence is 14 residues long. Germline values: CDR1 MNHEY, CDR2 SVGAGI. The ends were cut back, 5 bases at V and 8 bases at J, with 16 bases in the middle.

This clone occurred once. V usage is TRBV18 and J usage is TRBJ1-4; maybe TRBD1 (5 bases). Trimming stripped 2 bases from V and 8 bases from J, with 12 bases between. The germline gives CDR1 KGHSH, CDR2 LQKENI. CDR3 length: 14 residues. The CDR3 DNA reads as TGTGCCAGCTCACCAACTACAGGCATAGAAAAACTGTTTTTT. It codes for CASSPTTGIEKLFF.

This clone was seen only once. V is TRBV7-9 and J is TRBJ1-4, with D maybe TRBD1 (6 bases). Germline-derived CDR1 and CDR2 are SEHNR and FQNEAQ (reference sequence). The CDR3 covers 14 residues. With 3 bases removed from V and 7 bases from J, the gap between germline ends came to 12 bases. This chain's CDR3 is CASSLGGASEKLFF. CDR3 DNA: TGTGCCAGCAGCTTGGGGGGGGCCTCTGAAAAACTGTTTTTT.

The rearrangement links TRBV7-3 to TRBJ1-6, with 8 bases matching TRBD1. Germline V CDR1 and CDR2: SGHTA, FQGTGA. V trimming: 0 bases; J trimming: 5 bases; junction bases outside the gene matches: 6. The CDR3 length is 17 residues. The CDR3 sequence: CASSLTTGGKDNSPLHF. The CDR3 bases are TGTGCCAGCAGCTTAACCACAGGGGGGAAGGATAATTCACCCCTCCACTTT.